The 28 T cell receptor beta chains given below trace back to one sample, sequenced in a study of shared clonotypes between healthy human individuals. Measured with immunoSEQ multiplex PCR; TCRdb has only the in-frame clones, and not every one. The profile shows 700,000 or so clones, about 78% of them singletons. The sequenced sample consisted of memory CD4+ T cells sorted from blood. Stated subset: CD45RA-negative fraction. The source of these receptors is a woman in her 30s in good health.

V usage is TRBV16 and J usage is TRBJ2-4; D gene uncertain. CDR3 length: 15 residues. Trimming removed 4 bases at V and 0 bases at J, with 10 bases between. Germline-derived CDR1 and CDR2 are KGHSY and FQNENV. The CDR3 region has the DNA TGTGCCAGCAGCCGGGGTTTTGGAGCCAAAAACATTCAGTACTTC. The encoded protein is CASSRGFGAKNIQYF.

The rearrangement joins TRBV30 to TRBJ2-3; 9 positions match TRBD2. J lost 5 bases, V lost 5 bases, and 8 bases had no gene match. Germline V gene sequence: CDR1 GTSNPN, CDR2 SVGIG (reference sequence). This CDR3 contains 14 residues. CDR3 coding DNA: TGTGCCTGGGCGGGACTAGCTCGGGGAGATACGCAGTATTTT. It specifies CAWAGLARGDTQYF.

J is TRBJ2-1 and V is TRBV19; no clear D gene. The CDR3 is 15 amino acids. Trimming removed 1 base from V and 8 bases from J, with 15 bases in between. Per the germline V gene, CDR1 is LNHDA and CDR2 is SQIVND (reference sequence). Here the CDR3 DNA reads TGTGCCAGTAGTATAGCGGACGGTAAGGTTGATGAGCAGTTCTTC. Translation: CASSIADGKVDEQFF.

The genes are TRBV5-1 and TRBJ2-1; tentatively, D is TRBD1 (5 bases). CDR3 length: 16 amino acids. Germline loops: CDR1 SGHRS, CDR2 YFSETQ. Trimming removed 5 bases at V and 4 bases at J, with 19 bases between. CDR3 amino acids: CASRVGPSNSYNEQFF. The CDR3 DNA follows: TGCGCCAGCAGAGTGGGGCCGTCGAACTCTTACAATGAGCAGTTCTTC. The full variable domain, rest sourced from reference TRBV5-1 and TRBJ2-1, is KAGVTQTPRYLIKTRGQQVTLSCSPISGHRSVSWYQQTPGQGLQFLFEYFSETQRNKGNFPGRFSGRQFSNSRSEMNVSTLELGDSALYLCASRVGPSNSYNEQFFGPGTRLTVL.

The chain uses TRBV25-1 and TRBJ2-5; no clear D gene. CDR1 and CDR2 (germline): MGHDK, SYGVNS. V shed 4 bases and J shed 9 bases, with 15 bases lying between them. CDR3 size: 13 residues. For the CDR3, the DNA is TGTGCCAGCAGTGTAGGAGCTAGGATGGCCCAGTACTTC. The encoded protein is CASSVGARMAQYF.

The chain joins TRBV9 to TRBJ2-5; 7 bases match TRBD1. Germline V gives CDR1 SGDLS, CDR2 YYNGEE. Trimming removed 0 bases from V and 5 bases from J; junction bases left unmatched: 7. This CDR3 has 15 residues. Here the CDR3 DNA reads TGTGCCAGCAGCGTAGGGCACAGGGGACAGGAGACCCAGTACTTC. It translates to CASSVGHRGQETQYF.

The chain has TRBV10-3 and TRBJ2-2, with 14 bases matching TRBD2. The junction had 3 bases not matched to a gene; V was cut back by 0 bases and J by 6 bases. This CDR3 is 17 amino acids long. CDR1 and CDR2 from the germline V gene are ENHRY and SYGVKD. CDR3 nucleotides: TGTGCCATCAGTGAGTCGGGACTAGCGGGAGTCCCCGGGGAGCTGTTTTTT. Its protein is CAISESGLAGVPGELFF.

The CDR3 region has the DNA TGTGCCAGCAGTGAACCCCCCAGGGCATTAGGGACCCAGTACTTC. Its protein product is CASSEPPRALGTQYF. The chain links TRBV6-1 to TRBJ2-5, with TRBD1 as a possible D gene (5 bases). The CDR3 has 15 residues. The V gene's germline CDR1 is MNHNS and CDR2 SASEGT. The ends were cut back, 2 bases at V and 7 bases at J, with 17 bases in the middle.

CDR3 residues: CASSTLDRGRSGQPQHF. CDR3 bases: TGTGCCAGTAGTACTTTAGACAGGGGCCGGTCGGGTCAGCCCCAGCATTTT. The V call is TRBV19, the J call TRBJ1-5, with 8 nucleotides matching TRBD1. This CDR3 region has 17 residues. Germline values: CDR1 LNHDA, CDR2 SQIVND (reference sequence). The ends lost 4 bases at V and 6 bases at J; junction bases unmatched: 14. The full variable domain, rest sourced from reference TRBV19 and TRBJ1-5, is DGGITQSPKYLFRKEGQNVTLSCEQNLNHDAMYWYRQDPGQGLRLIYYSQIVNDFQKGDIAEGYSVSREKKESFPLTVTSAQKNPTAFYLCASSTLDRGRSGQPQHFGDGTRLSIL.

The V gene is TRBV18, the J gene TRBJ2-4; 7 positions match TRBD1. Germline CDR1 KGHSH, CDR2 LQKENI. The CDR3 is 14 amino acids. V dropped 4 bases and J dropped 7; count of bases not matched to a gene: 7. Written as DNA, the CDR3 is TGTGCCAGCTCACGAGGGGGACAGATCAACATTCAGTACTTC. This codes for CASSRGGQINIQYF.

This clone was observed a few times. The chain has TRBV27 and TRBJ2-7; TRBD2 matches 8 bases. Germline V gives CDR1 MNHEY, CDR2 SMNVEV (reference sequence). This CDR3 contains 13 residues. The CDR3 nucleotides are TGTACCCAAGTCATACTAGCGGCCTACGAGCAGTACTTC. Residues: CTQVILAAYEQYF.

The J gene is TRBJ1-5, the V gene TRBV19; a weak D match, TRBD1 (6 bases). Germline loops: CDR1 LNHDA, CDR2 SQIVND (reference sequence). The CDR3 covers 15 residues. V gave up 3 bases and J gave up 4 bases, with 13 bases separating them. The CDR3 DNA reads TGTGCCAGTAGTATTACAGGGCAGTTTAATCAGCCCCAGCATTTT. Translating it yields CASSITGQFNQPQHF.

This sequence joins TRBV5-5 and TRBJ2-7, with D tentatively TRBD1 or TRBD2 (6 bases each). Between the trimmed V and J ends, which lost 1 base and 2 bases, there was a span of 10 bases. There are 14 residues in the CDR3. Looked up from germline, CDR1 is SGHKS and CDR2 is YYEKEE (reference sequence). The CDR3 coding sequence is TGTGCCAGCAGCTTGATAGGGGGGACCTACGAGCAGTACTTC. The encoded protein is CASSLIGGTYEQYF.

Points on this clone: Other DNA sequences within the sample encode an identical CDR3. The chain joins TRBV2 to TRBJ1-2; the match to TRBD1 covers 7 bases. With 4 bases clipped from V and 4 bases from J, the junction kept 3 bases outside the gene matches. CDR1 and CDR2 from the germline V gene are SNHLY and FYNNEI. The CDR3 contains 13 residues. The CDR3: CASSGQGIYGYTF. The CDR3 DNA sequence: TGTGCCAGCAGTGGACAGGGCATCTATGGCTACACCTTC.

The chain is built from TRBV6-6 and TRBJ2-7; a weak D match, TRBD1 (5 bases). CDR1 and CDR2 (germline): MNHNY, SVGAGI (reference sequence). This CDR3 comprises 12 residues. V lost 6 bases and J 0 bases, leaving 6 bases between the germline ends. The chain's CDR3 is CASRGDSYEQYF. The CDR3 bases are TGTGCCAGCAGAGGGGACTCCTACGAGCAGTACTTC.

V is TRBV27 and J is TRBJ2-2, with D hard to call. This CDR3 spans 16 amino acids. Per the germline V gene, CDR1 is MNHEY and CDR2 is SMNVEV (reference sequence). The V and J ends lost 8 bases and 4 bases respectively, with 20 bases between them. CDR3 protein: CASWSPLRKVTGELFF. CDR3 DNA sequence: TGTGCCAGCTGGTCGCCCCTACGCAAGGTCACCGGGGAGCTGTTTTTT.

This chain connects TRBV18 to TRBJ1-5; 8 nucleotides agree with TRBD1. Trimming at V came to 3 bases and at J to 5 bases, leaving 3 bases not matched to a gene. Germline assignment: CDR1 KGHSH and CDR2 LQKENI. CDR3 length equals 14 residues. Here the CDR3 reads CASSPGQVYQPQHF. The DNA of the CDR3 is TGTGCCAGCTCACCGGGACAGGTCTATCAGCCCCAGCATTTT. The full variable domain, completed using reference TRBV18 and TRBJ1-5, is NAGVMQNPRHLVRRRGQEARLRCSPMKGHSHVYWYRQLPEEGLKFMVYLQKENIIDESGMPKERFSAEFPKEGPSILRIQQVVRGDSAAYFCASSPGQVYQPQHFGDGTRLSIL.

This clone was seen only a few times. V gene TRBV11-2 combines with J gene TRBJ2-3, with 8 bases aligning to TRBD1. Trimming removed 6 bases from V and 6 bases from J; junction bases left unmatched: 2. Germline V gene lookup returns CDR1 SGHAT and CDR2 FQNNGV. The CDR3 sequence is 12 residues long. The CDR3 reads CASSRQGDTQYF. The DNA for the CDR3 is TGTGCCAGCAGTCGACAGGGGGATACGCAGTATTTT. The complete variable domain, with remaining parts taken from reference TRBV11-2 and TRBJ2-3, reads EAGVAQSPRYKIIEKRQSVAFWCNPISGHATLYWYQQILGQGPKLLIQFQNNGVVDDSQLPKDRFSAERLKGVDSTLKIQPAKLEDSAVYLCASSRQGDTQYFGPGTRLTVL.

The V call is TRBV5-1, the J call TRBJ2-3; possible D gene TRBD2, 6 bases. V was cut by 4 bases and J by 3 bases, with 15 bases left in between. In germline, CDR1 is SGHRS, CDR2 YFSETQ. The CDR3 contains 15 residues. In DNA form, the CDR3 reads TGCGCCAGCAGCCACGGAGGGGTTCTGACAGATACGCAGTATTTT. Translation: CASSHGGVLTDTQYF. The full variable domain, in which reference TRBV5-1 and TRBJ2-3 provide the parts outside the CDR3, is KAGVTQTPRYLIKTRGQQVTLSCSPISGHRSVSWYQQTPGQGLQFLFEYFSETQRNKGNFPGRFSGRQFSNSRSEMNVSTLELGDSALYLCASSHGGVLTDTQYFGPGTRLTVL.

The chain employs TRBV7-6 and TRBJ2-5, with 10 nucleotides matching TRBD1. Per germline, CDR1 SGHVS and CDR2 FNYEAQ. CDR3 size: 17 residues. The ends lost 5 bases at V and 6 bases at J; junction bases unmatched: 15. The CDR3 coding sequence is TGTGCCAGCAGCCCCCCCGGGACAGGGGTCAATCAGAAGACCCAGTACTTC. It encodes CASSPPGTGVNQKTQYF.

Many counts were recorded for this clone. The rearrangement joins TRBV9 to TRBJ1-5; TRBD1 matches 8 bases. The V segment lost 6 bases and the J segment 3 bases; nucleotides outside the gene matches: 8. The germline CDR1 and CDR2 sequences are SGDLS and YYNGEE. The CDR3 extends over 15 amino acids. CDR3 DNA: TGTGCCAGCAACTCCGACAGGGGAGTCAATCAGCCCCAGCATTTT. It specifies CASNSDRGVNQPQHF.

This clone was seen only a few times. This sequence joins TRBV2 and TRBJ1-5, with 11 bases that match TRBD1. The CDR3 consists of 13 residues. After removal of 7 bases from V and 8 bases from J, the junction contained 4 bases not matched to a gene. Germline CDR1 SNHLY, CDR2 FYNNEI. The CDR3 DNA follows: TGTGCCAGCAACCGGGACAGGGGGGAGCCCCAGCATTTT. Its translation: CASNRDRGEPQHF.

The chain is built from TRBV6-5 and TRBJ1-2, with TRBD1 matching over 8 bases. V was clipped by 6 bases and J by 2 bases; unmatched bases: 2. The CDR3 is 13 residues long. Per the germline V gene, CDR1 is MNHEY and CDR2 is SVGAGI. Here the CDR3 DNA reads TGTGCCAGCAGACAGGGGGGCAACTATGGCTACACCTTC. Translating it yields CASRQGGNYGYTF.

The chain links TRBV28 to TRBJ1-1; 8 bases are a match to TRBD1. CDR1 and CDR2 (germline): MDHEN, SYDVKM. After removal of 6 bases from V and 6 bases from J, the junction contained 12 bases not matched to a gene. This CDR3 region has 15 residues. CDR3 amino acids: CASSRETGGNAEAFF. The CDR3 DNA follows: TGTGCCAGCAGCCGAGAAACAGGGGGTAACGCTGAAGCTTTCTTT.

The chain recombines TRBV6-6 with TRBJ1-2; D gene uncertain. This CDR3 region has 13 residues. V lost 6 bases to trimming and J lost 2 bases, with 10 bases between them. Germline values: CDR1 MNHNY, CDR2 SVGAGI (reference sequence). CDR3 DNA sequence: TGTGCCAGCAGGCGACTAGAGAACTATGGCTACACCTTC. This translates into CASRRLENYGYTF.

The V call is TRBV18, the J call TRBJ1-1; D uncertain. The V end was cut by 1 base, the J end by 3 bases, with 9 bases between. Germline loops: CDR1 KGHSH, CDR2 LQKENI. The length of the CDR3 is 14 residues. CDR3 loop: CASSPQGSDTEAFF. CDR3 nucleotide sequence: TGTGCCAGCTCACCACAGGGATCGGACACTGAAGCTTTCTTT. Looking up the rest from reference TRBV18 and TRBJ1-1 gives the full variable domain: NAGVMQNPRHLVRRRGQEARLRCSPMKGHSHVYWYRQLPEEGLKFMVYLQKENIIDESGMPKERFSAEFPKEGPSILRIQQVVRGDSAAYFCASSPQGSDTEAFFGQGTRLTVV.

The gene calls are TRBV5-1 and TRBJ2-5; D not certain. V was clipped by 5 bases and J by 5 bases, with 16 bases between them. This CDR3 has 14 residues. In germline, CDR1 is SGHRS, CDR2 YFSETQ. The CDR3: CASSNGNSPETQYF. CDR3 nucleotide sequence: TGCGCCAGCAGTAATGGTAATTCGCCGGAGACCCAGTACTTC.

On this clone: The sample holds other DNA sequences that translate to the same CDR3. The gene calls are TRBV20-1 and TRBJ2-5; D gene ambiguous. Trimming pared 3 bases from V and 5 bases from J, leaving 4 bases between. From germline, CDR1 is DFQATT and CDR2 SNEGSKA (reference sequence). This CDR3 is 10 amino acids long. The CDR3 nucleotides read TGCAGTGCTAGCCTCGAGACCCAGTACTTC. It is translated as CSASLETQYF.